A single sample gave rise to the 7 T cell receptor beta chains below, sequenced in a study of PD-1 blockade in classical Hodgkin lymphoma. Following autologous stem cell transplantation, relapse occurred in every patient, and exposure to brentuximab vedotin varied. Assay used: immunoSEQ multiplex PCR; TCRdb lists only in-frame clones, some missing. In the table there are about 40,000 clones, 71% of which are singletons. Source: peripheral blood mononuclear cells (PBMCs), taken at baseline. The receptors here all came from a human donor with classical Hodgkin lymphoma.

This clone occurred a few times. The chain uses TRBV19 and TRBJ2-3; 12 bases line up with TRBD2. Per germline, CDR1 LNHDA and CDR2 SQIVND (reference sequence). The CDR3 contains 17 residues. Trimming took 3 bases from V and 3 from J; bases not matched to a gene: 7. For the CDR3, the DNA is TGTGCCAGTAGTATGACTAGCGGGGGCTCGATGACAGATACGCAGTATTTT. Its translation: CASSMTSGGSMTDTQYF. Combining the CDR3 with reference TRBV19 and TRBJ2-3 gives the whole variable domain DGGITQSPKYLFRKEGQNVTLSCEQNLNHDAMYWYRQDPGQGLRLIYYSQIVNDFQKGDIAEGYSVSREKKESFPLTVTSAQKNPTAFYLCASSMTSGGSMTDTQYFGPGTRLTVL.

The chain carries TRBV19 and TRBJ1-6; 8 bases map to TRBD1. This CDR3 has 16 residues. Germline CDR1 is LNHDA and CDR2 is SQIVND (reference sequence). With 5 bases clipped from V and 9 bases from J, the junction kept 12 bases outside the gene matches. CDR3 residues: CASSQPAGGLGSPLHF. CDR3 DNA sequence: TGTGCCAGTAGTCAGCCCGCAGGGGGCTTGGGTTCACCCCTCCACTTT.

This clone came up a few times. The CDR3 DNA sequence: TGTGCCAGCAGCCCTCTTGGAGGGGGGAACACCGGGGAGCTGTTTTTT. Translating it yields CASSPLGGGNTGELFF. The chain uses TRBV7-8 and TRBJ2-2, with D perhaps being TRBD1 or TRBD2 (6 bases each). The CDR3 length is 16 residues. Trimming cost V 5 bases and J 1 base, with 14 bases left between them. Germline values: CDR1 SGHVS, CDR2 FQNEAQ.

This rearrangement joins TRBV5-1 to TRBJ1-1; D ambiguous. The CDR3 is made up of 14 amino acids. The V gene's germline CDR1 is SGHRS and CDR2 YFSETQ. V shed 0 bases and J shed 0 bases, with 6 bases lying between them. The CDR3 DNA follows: TGCGCCAGCAGCTTGGAGAGGTTGAACACTGAAGCTTTCTTT. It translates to CASSLERLNTEAFF.

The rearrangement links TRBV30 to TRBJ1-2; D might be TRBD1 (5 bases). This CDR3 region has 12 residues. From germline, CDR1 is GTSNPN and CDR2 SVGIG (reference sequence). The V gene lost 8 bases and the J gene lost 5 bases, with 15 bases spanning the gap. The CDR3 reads CARGGPFYGYTF. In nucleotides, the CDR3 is TGTGCCCGCGGGGGACCTTTTTATGGCTACACCTTC.

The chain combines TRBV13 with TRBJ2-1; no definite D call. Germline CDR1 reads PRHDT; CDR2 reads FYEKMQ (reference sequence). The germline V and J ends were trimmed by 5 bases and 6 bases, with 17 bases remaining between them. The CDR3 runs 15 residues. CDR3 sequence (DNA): TGTGCCAGCAGCCTCTCCCCCGACCTCGGCAATGAGCAGTTCTTC. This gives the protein CASSLSPDLGNEQFF.

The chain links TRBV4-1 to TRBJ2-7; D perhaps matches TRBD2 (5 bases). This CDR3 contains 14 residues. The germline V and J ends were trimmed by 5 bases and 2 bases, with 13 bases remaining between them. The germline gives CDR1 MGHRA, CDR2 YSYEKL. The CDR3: CASSANAGTYEQYF. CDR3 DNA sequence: TGCGCCAGCAGCGCCAATGCGGGTACCTACGAGCAGTACTTC.